The 23 T cell receptor beta chains presented below share a single source sample, sequenced in a study of T-cell reconstitution after alpha-beta-depleted transplantation in children. A library of TCRbeta sequences, prepared with unique molecular identifiers, was generated. Each CDR3 protein is one row after TCRdb ran MiXCR on the PCR reads. This sample yields some 640,000 distinct CDR3 sequences, of which roughly 17% are seen a single time; around 0.96% belongs to the top ten. The source was PBMCs from the stem cell graft donor, collected from the stem cell graft. These receptors were collected from a human donor who donated a stem cell graft to a child with acute myeloid leukemia.

This clonotype has a count of ten or more. This sequence joins TRBV29-1 and TRBJ2-2, with D hard to call. V was clipped by 2 bases and J by 7 bases, with 5 bases between them. Germline V gene sequence: CDR1 SQVTM, CDR2 ANQGSEA. CDR3 length equals 11 residues. The CDR3 DNA follows: TGCAGCGTTGAAATTATCGGGGAGCTGTTTTTT. Translation gives CSVEIIGELFF.

This clonotype appeared many times. The CDR3 loop is CSACDSGSTDTQYF. CDR3 DNA sequence: TGCAGTGCGTGTGACTCCGGGAGCACAGATACGCAGTATTTT. This chain links TRBV20-1 with TRBJ2-3; D uncertain. CDR3 length: 14 residues. The V gene lost 6 bases and the J gene lost 0 bases, with 13 bases spanning the gap. Germline V lookup: CDR1 DFQATT, CDR2 SNEGSKA (reference sequence).

At least ten counts were recorded for this clonotype. The gene calls are TRBV7-2 and TRBJ1-6, with D possibly TRBD1 on 5 matching bases. Trimming took off 0 bases at V and 6 bases at J, with 6 bases between the two ends. The CDR3 length is 14 residues. Germline assignment: CDR1 SGHTA and CDR2 FQGNSA. CDR3 DNA: TGTGCCAGCAGCTTAGCGCAGGGTAATTCACCCCTCCACTTT. Amino acids: CASSLAQGNSPLHF.

This clonotype was seen repeatedly, ten times or more. V is TRBV20-1 and J is TRBJ2-2; D possibly uses TRBD1 or TRBD2 (5 bases each). Germline CDR1 DFQATT, CDR2 SNEGSKA (reference sequence). The V gene lost 4 bases and the J gene lost 0 bases, with 9 bases spanning the gap. The CDR3 loop spans 14 amino acids. The CDR3: CSATGRANTGELFF. The CDR3 coding sequence is TGCAGTGCTACGGGACGGGCGAACACCGGGGAGCTGTTTTTT.

This clonotype was counted a single time. The chain has TRBV7-9 and TRBJ1-4, with unresolved D. The CDR3 has 14 residues. Trimming pared 4 bases from V and 8 bases from J, leaving 14 bases between. From germline, CDR1 is SEHNR and CDR2 FQNEAQ (reference sequence). CDR3 DNA sequence: TGTGCCAGCAGCTCCCGGATTGGAGGGGAAAAACTGTTTTTT. Protein product: CASSSRIGGEKLFF.

In this sample, this clonotype turned up many times. This chain links TRBV20-1 with TRBJ2-2; D assignment may be TRBD1 or TRBD2 (5 bases each). The CDR3 covers 13 residues. Trimming removed 3 bases from V and 4 bases from J, with 9 bases in between. CDR1 and CDR2 (germline): DFQATT, SNEGSKA (reference sequence). The CDR3 loop reads CSARIGGTGELFF. The CDR3 region has the DNA TGCAGTGCTAGGATTGGGGGCACCGGGGAGCTGTTTTTT.

This clonotype was recorded many times. The gene calls are TRBV11-2 and TRBJ2-5; D unresolved. V lost 3 bases and J lost 5, with 7 bases in between. Germline CDR1 reads SGHAT; CDR2 reads FQNNGV. The CDR3 extends over 12 amino acids. CDR3 protein: CASSFIRETQYF. The CDR3 DNA reads as TGTGCCAGCAGCTTCATCAGGGAGACCCAGTACTTC.

The V call is TRBV12-3 or TRBV12-4, the J call TRBJ1-4; TRBD1 matches 7 bases. V dropped 3 bases and J dropped 10; count of bases not matched to a gene: 8. The CDR3 has 14 amino acids. CDR3 sequence reads: CASSLEGAGGKLFF. CDR3 sequence (DNA): TGTGCCAGCAGTTTGGAGGGGGCCGGAGGAAAACTGTTTTTT.

This clonotype was seen repeatedly, ten times or more. The rearrangement joins TRBV20-1 to TRBJ1-2; D is possibly TRBD1 (6 bases). The germline V and J ends were trimmed by 0 bases and 0 bases, with 14 bases remaining between them. Germline V gene lookup returns CDR1 DFQATT and CDR2 SNEGSKA (reference sequence). The CDR3 has 16 residues. The CDR3 bases are TGCAGTGCTAGAGATTCGGCAGGGGTTGCTAACTATGGCTACACCTTC. Its protein product is CSARDSAGVANYGYTF.

This clonotype occurred many times. V usage is TRBV5-1 and J usage is TRBJ2-3; TRBD2 is a possible D gene (7 bases). This CDR3 spans 16 amino acids. The germline CDR1 and CDR2 sequences are SGHRS and YFSETQ. Trimming left V 5 bases short and J 1 base short, with 17 bases between. CDR3 amino acids: CASSLRGLWGTDTQYF. CDR3 coding DNA: TGCGCCAGCAGTTTGCGGGGGCTTTGGGGCACAGATACGCAGTATTTT.

The V call is TRBV7-6, the J call TRBJ2-1, with 9 bases aligning to TRBD2. CDR3 size: 16 residues. After removal of 4 bases from V and 6 bases from J, the junction contained 10 bases not matched to a gene. The germline CDR1 and CDR2 sequences are SGHVS and FNYEAQ. CDR3 DNA: TGTGCCAGCAGCTCCTTTCCGCGGGGGGGCATCAATGAGCAGTTCTTC. This gives the protein CASSSFPRGGINEQFF.

This clonotype was recorded a few times. V is TRBV12-3 or TRBV12-4 and J is TRBJ2-7; 7 positions match TRBD2. The V and J ends lost 1 base and 1 base, in that order; junction bases with no gene match: 13. The CDR3 is 18 residues long. The DNA for the CDR3 is TGTGCCAGCAGTTTAGGTAACTCCGGGGTCGGGGGGTCCTACGAGCAGTACTTC. Amino acids: CASSLGNSGVGGSYEQYF.

This clonotype was seen a handful of times. The chain uses TRBV7-8 and TRBJ2-3, with 13 bases lining up with TRBD2. CDR1 SGHVS and CDR2 FQNEAQ come from the germline V gene. The junction had 8 bases not matched to a gene; V was cut back by 2 bases and J by 0 bases. The CDR3 is 19 residues long. The DNA for the CDR3 is TGTGCCAGCAGCTTACGGGGGATGGGACTAGCGGGGAGCACAGATACGCAGTATTTT. This sequence encodes CASSLRGMGLAGSTDTQYF.

This clonotype was seen repeatedly, ten times or more. The rearrangement links TRBV15 to TRBJ1-2, with D hard to call. Germline assignment: CDR1 LNHNV and CDR2 YYDKDF (reference sequence). The CDR3 spans 16 residues. Trimming removed 0 bases from V and 1 base from J, with 12 bases in between. The CDR3 DNA is TGTGCCACCAGCAGAGATGGCGGCGGATTTAACTATGGCTACACCTTC. It is translated as CATSRDGGGFNYGYTF.

This chain connects TRBV7-9 to TRBJ2-4; the D gene is possibly TRBD1 (6 bases). Trimming left V 5 bases short and J 6 bases short, with 14 bases between. Germline V CDR1 and CDR2: SEHNR, FQNEAQ (reference sequence). This CDR3 has 14 amino acids. The CDR3 reads CASSPRTEGNIQYF. In DNA, the CDR3 is TGTGCCAGCAGCCCGAGGACAGAGGGAAACATTCAGTACTTC.

The chain is built from TRBV4-1 and TRBJ2-1; the D is unclear. Trimming took off 4 bases at V and 0 bases at J, with 22 bases between the two ends. The CDR3 is made up of 19 amino acids. The germline V gene encodes CDR1 MGHRA and CDR2 YSYEKL. CDR3 amino acids: CASSRGYQVFRSSYNEQFF. The DNA for the CDR3 is TGCGCCAGCAGCCGCGGCTACCAGGTCTTCCGGAGCTCCTACAATGAGCAGTTCTTC.

This chain joins TRBV6-2 or TRBV6-3 and TRBJ2-1; D is undetermined. The CDR3 is 13 amino acids. Trimming left V 6 bases short and J 3 bases short, with 9 bases between. Germline V CDR1 and CDR2: MNHEY, SVGEGT. Written as DNA, the CDR3 is TGTGCCAGCAGGGCCAGTAGCTACAATGAGCAGTTCTTC. Translated: CASRASSYNEQFF.

This chain joins TRBV5-1 and TRBJ2-1; TRBD2 might be the D (7 bases). Germline CDR1 and CDR2: SGHRS and YFSETQ. The length of the CDR3 is 16 residues. Trimming removed 0 bases at V and 2 bases at J, with 12 bases between. The CDR3 spells CASSLARGLTYNEQFF. The CDR3, as DNA: TGCGCCAGCAGCTTGGCCAGGGGACTAACCTACAATGAGCAGTTCTTC.

This clonotype was counted many times. V usage is TRBV12-3 or TRBV12-4 and J usage is TRBJ2-5, with a possible D match to TRBD1 (5 bases). V was shortened by 3 bases and J by 0 bases, with 11 bases between the two germline ends. This CDR3 comprises 15 residues. This CDR3 reads CASSLTTAYQETQYF. The CDR3 nucleotides are TGTGCCAGCAGTTTGACGACAGCCTACCAAGAGACCCAGTACTTC.

The rearrangement links TRBV4-3 to TRBJ2-5, with D tentatively TRBD1 (5 bases). Germline CDR1 LGHNA, CDR2 YSLEER. The CDR3 consists of 13 residues. The V and J ends lost 0 bases and 7 bases respectively, with 9 bases between them. The chain's CDR3 is CASSQDLTGTQYF. The CDR3 region has the DNA TGCGCCAGCAGCCAAGATCTAACAGGGACCCAGTACTTC.

The chain has TRBV6-2 or TRBV6-3 and TRBJ1-6; 7 nucleotides agree with TRBD1. The junction had 10 bases not matched to a gene; V was cut back by 6 bases and J by 8 bases. Looked up from germline, CDR1 is MNHEY and CDR2 is SVGEGT. The CDR3 extends over 15 amino acids. As DNA, the CDR3 is TGTGCCAGCAGCCGACAGGGAAGACAGGATTCACCCCTCCACTTT. It codes for CASSRQGRQDSPLHF.

The V gene is TRBV21-1, the J gene TRBJ2-2; TRBD1, the table's D call, lacks a check against the DNA. TRBV21-1 is described as a pseudogene. This CDR3 spans 16 amino acids. CDR3 nucleotide sequence: TGTGCCAGCAGCAAAGGGGGCAGGGGGAAGACCGGGGAGCTGTTTTTT. This codes for CASSKGGRGKTGELFF.

The table lists this clonotype with many counts. The genes are TRBV7-2 and TRBJ1-5; TRBD1 matches at 9 bases. Germline values: CDR1 SGHTA, CDR2 FQGNSA. This CDR3 has 15 residues. V gave up 5 bases and J gave up 6 bases; unmatched junction bases: 8. CDR3 region: CASSTGTGLRQPQHF. The CDR3 DNA is TGTGCCAGCAGCACCGGGACAGGGCTACGTCAGCCCCAGCATTTT.